A single sample is the source of the 29 T cell receptor beta chains below, sequenced in a study of long-term antiretroviral therapy in people with HIV. Runs used v3.0 of the immunoSEQ assay and were done at survey level. Sequenced by immunoSEQ multiplex PCR; TCRdb stores in-frame clones only, minus some. The sample contains about 17,000 clones, roughly 80% of which appear only once. This sample comprised unsorted PBMCs, obtained 2.3 years after starting antiretroviral therapy. All receptors derive from a woman aged 40 to 55 with HIV.

The rearrangement links TRBV2 to TRBJ1-5; tentative D call: TRBD1 (6 bases). The germline V gene encodes CDR1 SNHLY and CDR2 FYNNEI. The CDR3 runs to 13 residues. V lost 6 bases, J lost 6 bases, and 12 bases lay in between. The CDR3 coding sequence is TGTGCCAGCAGGATTGCAGGGGTTCAGCCCCAGCATTTT. It yields the protein CASRIAGVQPQHF. Supplemented by reference TRBV2 and TRBJ1-5, the full variable domain reads EPEVTQTPSHQVTQMGQEVILRCVPISNHLYFYWYRQILGQKVEFLVSFYNNEISEKSEIFDDQFSVERPDGSNFTLKIRSTKLEDSAMYFCASRIAGVQPQHFGDGTRLSIL.

The chain joins TRBV7-9 to TRBJ1-1; tentatively, D is TRBD1 (6 bases). The CDR3 is 15 amino acids. Germline V lookup: CDR1 SEHNR, CDR2 FQNEAQ (reference sequence). Trimming removed 2 bases at V and 4 bases at J, with 14 bases between. The CDR3 bases are TGTGCCAGCAGCTTATCTTGGACAGCGGGCACTGAAGCTTTCTTT. This codes for CASSLSWTAGTEAFF.

This clone was seen more than once but under ten times. J is TRBJ2-5 and V is TRBV11-3, with 10 bases identical to TRBD2. This CDR3 contains 16 residues. Looked up from germline, CDR1 is SGHNT and CDR2 is YENEEA. The V and J ends lost 4 bases and 1 base, in that order; junction bases with no gene match: 6. The CDR3, as DNA: TGTGCCAGCAGCTCACGTGGGACTAGCGTCCAAGAGACCCAGTACTTC. Translation gives CASSSRGTSVQETQYF.

The rearrangement links TRBV19 to TRBJ1-2; 7 nucleotides agree with TRBD1. V lost 7 bases and J lost 0; bases outside the gene matches: 26. The CDR3 runs to 21 residues. CDR1 and CDR2 (germline): LNHDA, SQIVND (reference sequence). CDR3 sequence: CASTPWGTDFMRLSPNYGYTF. CDR3 sequence (DNA): TGTGCCAGTACCCCGTGGGGGACAGATTTTATGCGCCTATCACCTAACTATGGCTACACCTTC. The variable domain in full, completed from reference TRBV19 and TRBJ1-2, reads DGGITQSPKYLFRKEGQNVTLSCEQNLNHDAMYWYRQDPGQGLRLIYYSQIVNDFQKGDIAEGYSVSREKKESFPLTVTSAQKNPTAFYLCASTPWGTDFMRLSPNYGYTFGSGTRLTVV.

The rearrangement uses TRBV19 and TRBJ2-3; TRBD1 matches at 8 bases. The V gene end was trimmed by 3 bases and the J gene end by 1 base; junction bases not matched to a gene: 6. There are 16 residues in the CDR3. Germline V lookup: CDR1 LNHDA, CDR2 SQIVND (reference sequence). This CDR3 reads CASSIGQGWGTDTQYF. The CDR3 DNA follows: TGTGCCAGTAGTATTGGACAGGGCTGGGGCACAGATACGCAGTATTTT.

V gene TRBV9 combines with J gene TRBJ2-5, with 9 positions matching TRBD1. From germline, CDR1 is SGDLS and CDR2 YYNGEE. This CDR3 is 14 amino acids long. V shed 4 bases, J shed 5 bases, and the junction held 6 bases outside the gene matches. The CDR3 sequence is CASSTGTGLETQYF. CDR3 coding DNA: TGTGCCAGCAGCACCGGGACAGGGTTGGAGACCCAGTACTTC.

The chain is built from TRBV30 and TRBJ1-2; weak D call: TRBD1 (5 bases). Trimming took off 5 bases at V and 3 bases at J, with 16 bases between the two ends. The CDR3 spans 14 residues. Germline assignment: CDR1 GTSNPN and CDR2 SVGIG (reference sequence). DNA for the CDR3: TGTGCCTGGGAAGTAAGGGGCCCCGACTATGGCTACACCTTC. It encodes CAWEVRGPDYGYTF.

The chain employs TRBV29-1 and TRBJ2-3, with 9 bases matching TRBD1. V shed 6 bases and J 6 bases; nucleotides not matched to a gene: 7. Germline CDR1 is SQVTM and CDR2 is ANQGSEA. The CDR3 is 13 amino acids. CDR3 sequence: CSVGTGIMDTQYF. The CDR3 bases are TGCAGCGTGGGGACAGGGATTATGGATACGCAGTATTTT.

In its sample, this clone was seen once. The chain links TRBV5-6 to TRBJ1-1, with 12 nucleotides matching TRBD1. Losses at the gene ends were 6 bases for V and 0 bases for J; bases not matched to a gene: 6. The CDR3 is 16 amino acids. CDR1 is SGHDT, CDR2 YYEEEE, per germline. The CDR3 DNA reads TGTGCCAGCACCCTTGGGACAGGGGGCCTGAACACTGAAGCTTTCTTT. It specifies CASTLGTGGLNTEAFF.

This sequence joins TRBV30 and TRBJ2-7; 10 bases fit TRBD2. The CDR3 is made up of 13 amino acids. Per germline, CDR1 GTSNPN and CDR2 SVGIG (reference sequence). Trimming at V came to 5 bases and at J to 9 bases, leaving 10 bases not matched to a gene. The CDR3 reads CAWASGRTSGQYF. In nucleotides, the CDR3 is TGTGCCTGGGCGAGCGGGAGGACTAGCGGGCAGTACTTC.

This clone appeared a few times. CDR3 amino acids: CSVEGKRMSSYNEQFF. For the CDR3, the DNA is TGCAGCGTTGAAGGGAAGCGGATGAGCTCCTACAATGAGCAGTTCTTC. The chain uses TRBV29-1 and TRBJ2-1; weak D call: TRBD2 (5 bases). This CDR3 spans 16 amino acids. Germline CDR1 reads SQVTM; CDR2 reads ANQGSEA. Trimming left V 1 base short and J 0 bases short, with 13 bases between.

The V and J genes are TRBV7-7 and TRBJ1-4; a possible D gene is TRBD1 (6 bases). Per germline, CDR1 SSHAT and CDR2 FNYEAQ (reference sequence). V lost 4 bases to trimming and J lost 10 bases, with 13 bases between them. This CDR3 contains 13 residues. The DNA for the CDR3 is TGTGCCAGCAGCTCTGGGGGCGGGGGAAAACTGTTTTTT. Translating it yields CASSSGGGGKLFF.

The gene calls are TRBV5-4 and TRBJ2-7; the D gene could be TRBD1 or TRBD2 (5 bases each). Germline V gene data show CDR1 as SGHNT and CDR2 as YYREEE (reference sequence). This CDR3 spans 15 amino acids. Trimming left V 3 bases short and J 6 bases short, with 19 bases between. The CDR3 here is CASSSRGARIGEQYF. CDR3 sequence (DNA): TGTGCCAGCAGCTCAAGGGGAGCTAGGATCGGCGAGCAGTACTTC.

CDR3 in DNA: TGTGCCAGCAGCTTAGTGGGGGGAAATACGCAGTATTTT. This encodes CASSLVGGNTQYF. This sequence joins TRBV7-2 and TRBJ2-3; tentatively, D is TRBD2 (6 bases). The germline V gene encodes CDR1 SGHTA and CDR2 FQGNSA. The CDR3 runs 13 residues. Trimming cost V 1 base and J 7 bases, with 9 bases left between them.

The genes are TRBV7-9 and TRBJ2-7, with D tentatively TRBD2 (6 bases). This CDR3 comprises 16 residues. Looked up from germline, CDR1 is SEHNR and CDR2 is FQNEAQ (reference sequence). The V end was cut by 5 bases, the J end by 0 bases, with 17 bases between. The CDR3 DNA follows: TGTGCCAGCAGCCCCTCCCGTGGAGGGAGCTCCTACGAGCAGTACTTC. Amino acid sequence: CASSPSRGGSSYEQYF.

This chain links TRBV6-1 with TRBJ1-1; D remains unclear. The V end was cut by 4 bases, the J end by 6 bases, with 9 bases between. Per the germline V gene, CDR1 is MNHNS and CDR2 is SASEGT. The CDR3 loop spans 12 amino acids. The CDR3 sequence: CASSGGVAEAFF. CDR3 DNA sequence: TGTGCCAGCAGTGGGGGTGTGGCTGAAGCTTTCTTT.

This clone was seen only once. In DNA, the CDR3 is TGTGCCAGTAGTATAGCTTCGGTCGGGGGCGGGATGAACACTGAAGCTTTCTTT. Translation: CASSIASVGGGMNTEAFF. The V call is TRBV19, the J call TRBJ1-1; D possibly corresponds to TRBD1 (6 bases). Trimming stripped 1 base from V and 0 bases from J, with 18 bases between. Germline V lookup: CDR1 LNHDA, CDR2 SQIVND (reference sequence). The CDR3 sequence is 18 residues long.

The rearrangement links TRBV28 to TRBJ1-1; D is possibly TRBD1 (5 bases). CDR3 length: 14 residues. V shed 4 bases and J shed 11 bases, with 20 bases lying between them. Germline assignment: CDR1 MDHEN and CDR2 SYDVKM. The CDR3 DNA is TGTGCCAGCAGTTGGGGCCCCCAGGAGGATGACGCTTTCTTT. It is translated as CASSWGPQEDDAFF.

The chain has TRBV12-5 and TRBJ1-2; D may be TRBD1 (6 bases). The CDR3 runs to 14 residues. The V end lost 1 base, the J end lost 3 bases, and 9 bases lay between the germline ends. The germline gives CDR1 LGHNT, CDR2 FRNRAP. In DNA, the CDR3 is TGTGCTAGTGGTTTGGAGGGGGGCTACTATGGCTACACCTTC. Its translation is CASGLEGGYYGYTF.

The V call is TRBV27, the J call TRBJ1-1; tentative D call: TRBD1 (6 bases). In germline, CDR1 is MNHEY, CDR2 SMNVEV (reference sequence). Trimming took 4 bases from V and 1 from J, leaving 16 bases between them. There are 16 residues in the CDR3. The CDR3 nucleotides read TGTGCCAGCAGTTCCACGGGGGGGCCCCCGAACACTGAAGCTTTCTTT. Translating gives CASSSTGGPPNTEAFF.

V gene TRBV4-1 combines with J gene TRBJ1-2, with no clear D. Trimming left V 3 bases short and J 2 bases short, with 22 bases between. Germline assignment: CDR1 MGHRA and CDR2 YSYEKL. This CDR3 is built from 18 residues. The DNA for the CDR3 is TGCGCCAGCAGCCAGCCCTTAAAGCGACGGCCGGAAAACTATGGCTACACCTTC. It yields the protein CASSQPLKRRPENYGYTF.

The rearrangement joins TRBV7-2 to TRBJ1-4, with D perhaps matching TRBD1 (6 bases). The V end was cut by 5 bases, the J end by 10 bases, with 20 bases between. Germline V gene data show CDR1 as SGHTA and CDR2 as FQGNSA. The CDR3 runs 15 residues. CDR3 amino acids: CASSTRTGGEGKLFF. As DNA, the CDR3 is TGTGCCAGCAGCACCCGGACCGGGGGCGAAGGAAAACTGTTTTTT.

The chain is built from TRBV5-4 and TRBJ1-2, with 9 positions matching TRBD1. Germline CDR1 and CDR2: SGHNT and YYREEE (reference sequence). V gave up 3 bases and J gave up 7 bases; unmatched junction bases: 13. The CDR3 is 16 amino acids. DNA of the CDR3: TGTGCCAGCAGCTCGAGCCGGGACAGGGCGATTCCTGGCTACACCTTC. This codes for CASSSSRDRAIPGYTF. Complete variable domain (other parts from reference TRBV5-4 and TRBJ1-2): ETGVTQSPTHLIKTRGQQVTLRCSSQSGHNTVSWYQQALGQGPQFIFQYYREEENGRGNFPPRFSGLQFPNYSSELNVNALELDDSALYLCASSSSRDRAIPGYTFGSGTRLTVV.

The chain joins TRBV25-1 to TRBJ2-5, with D possibly matching TRBD2 (6 bases). This CDR3 has 15 amino acids. Germline V gene sequence: CDR1 MGHDK, CDR2 SYGVNS. Trimming removed 6 bases from V and 0 bases from J, with 14 bases in between. CDR3 sequence (DNA): TGTGCCAGCAGCTTCCCAGGGACTTACCAAGAGACCCAGTACTTC. Its protein product is CASSFPGTYQETQYF.

The genes are TRBV6-6 and TRBJ1-6, with 7 bases that match TRBD1. The CDR3 totals 14 residues. The germline CDR1 and CDR2 sequences are MNHNY and SVGAGI (reference sequence). The trim removed 6 bases at V and 8 bases at J, leaving 7 bases unmatched. This CDR3 reads CASSLVQGYSPLHF. The CDR3 DNA reads TGTGCCAGCAGCCTCGTACAGGGGTATTCACCCCTCCACTTT.

This clone was detected only a few times. The chain couples TRBV10-2 to TRBJ2-7; 12 positions agree with TRBD2. The CDR3 has 14 amino acids. Germline assignment: CDR1 WSHSY and CDR2 SAAADI. V shed 7 bases and J 6 bases; nucleotides not matched to a gene: 7. The CDR3 is CASISTSGSFEQYF. CDR3 DNA: TGCGCCAGCATTTCGACTAGCGGGAGCTTCGAGCAGTACTTC.

The chain couples TRBV7-2 to TRBJ2-3; tentatively, D is TRBD2 (6 bases). CDR3 length: 14 residues. Trimming removed 5 bases from V and 0 bases from J, with 9 bases in between. CDR1 and CDR2 from the germline V gene are SGHTA and FQGNSA. CDR3 loop: CASSPGLSTDTQYF. CDR3 DNA: TGTGCCAGCAGCCCGGGACTGAGCACAGATACGCAGTATTTT. Full variable domain (remainder filled in from reference TRBV7-2 and TRBJ2-3): GAGVSQSPSNKVTEKGKDVELRCDPISGHTALYWYRQSLGQGLEFLIYFQGNSAPDKSGLPSDRFSAERTGGSVSTLTIQRTQQEDSAVYLCASSPGLSTDTQYFGPGTRLTVL.

J is TRBJ1-3 and V is TRBV6-1; the D is unclear. Trimming took 2 bases from V and 6 from J, leaving 14 bases between them. This CDR3 has 15 residues. Germline loops: CDR1 MNHNS, CDR2 SASEGT. CDR3 DNA: TGTGCCAGCAGTGAATCAGGATTGAGAGTAAACACCATATATTTT. This encodes CASSESGLRVNTIYF.

This chain connects TRBV6-5 to TRBJ2-7; 9 nucleotides match TRBD2. Looked up from germline, CDR1 is MNHEY and CDR2 is SVGAGI. V lost 0 bases and J lost 3; bases outside the gene matches: 6. CDR3 size: 16 residues. CDR3 nucleotides: TGTGCCAGCAGTTACTCGATCGCTAGCGGGGTCTACGAGCAGTACTTC. It translates to CASSYSIASGVYEQYF.